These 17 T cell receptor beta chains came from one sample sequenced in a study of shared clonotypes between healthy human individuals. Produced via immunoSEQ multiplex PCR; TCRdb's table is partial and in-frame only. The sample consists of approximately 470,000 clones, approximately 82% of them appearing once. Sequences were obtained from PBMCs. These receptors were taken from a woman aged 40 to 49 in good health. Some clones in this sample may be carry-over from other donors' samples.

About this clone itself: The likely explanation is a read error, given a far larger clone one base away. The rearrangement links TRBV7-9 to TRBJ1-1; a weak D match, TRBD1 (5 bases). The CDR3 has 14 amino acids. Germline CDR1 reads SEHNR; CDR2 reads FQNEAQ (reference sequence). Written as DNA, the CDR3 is TGTGCCAGCAGCGAATCCGGGCAGGGCGCTGAAGCTCTCTTT. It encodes CASSESGQGAEALF. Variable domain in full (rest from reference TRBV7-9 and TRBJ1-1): DTGVSQNPRHKITKRGQNVTFRCDPISEHNRLYWYRQTLGQGPEFLTYFQNEAQLEKSRLLSDRFSAERPKGSFSTLEIQRTEQGDSAMYLCASSESGQGAEALFGQGTRLTVV.

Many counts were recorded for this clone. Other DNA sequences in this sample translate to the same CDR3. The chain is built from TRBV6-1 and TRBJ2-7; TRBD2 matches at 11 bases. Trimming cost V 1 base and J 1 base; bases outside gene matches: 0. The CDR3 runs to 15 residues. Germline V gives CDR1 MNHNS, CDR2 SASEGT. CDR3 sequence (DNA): TGTGCCAGCAGTGAAGGACTAGCGGGATCCTACGAGCAGTACTTC. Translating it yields CASSEGLAGSYEQYF.

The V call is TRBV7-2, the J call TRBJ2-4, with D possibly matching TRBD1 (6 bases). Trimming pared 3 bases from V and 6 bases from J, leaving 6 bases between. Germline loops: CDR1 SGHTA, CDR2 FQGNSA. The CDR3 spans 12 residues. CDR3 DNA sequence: TGTGCCAGCAGCTTGGACAGAAACATTCAGTACTTC. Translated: CASSLDRNIQYF.

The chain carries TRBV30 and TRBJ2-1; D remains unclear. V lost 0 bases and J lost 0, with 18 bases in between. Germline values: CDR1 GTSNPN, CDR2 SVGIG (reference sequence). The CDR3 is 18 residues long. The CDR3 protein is CAWSVQLNALSSYNEQFF. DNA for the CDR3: TGTGCCTGGAGTGTTCAATTGAACGCCCTTAGCTCCTACAATGAGCAGTTCTTC.

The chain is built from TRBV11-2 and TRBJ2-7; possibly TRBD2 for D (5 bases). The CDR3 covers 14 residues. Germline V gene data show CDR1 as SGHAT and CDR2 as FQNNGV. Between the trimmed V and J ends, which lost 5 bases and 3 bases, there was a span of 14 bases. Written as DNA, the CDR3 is TGTGCCAGCAGCCCCCCCGAGGGAAACTACGAGCAGTACTTC. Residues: CASSPPEGNYEQYF. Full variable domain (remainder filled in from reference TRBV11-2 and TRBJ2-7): EAGVAQSPRYKIIEKRQSVAFWCNPISGHATLYWYQQILGQGPKLLIQFQNNGVVDDSQLPKDRFSAERLKGVDSTLKIQPAKLEDSAVYLCASSPPEGNYEQYFGPGTRLTVT.

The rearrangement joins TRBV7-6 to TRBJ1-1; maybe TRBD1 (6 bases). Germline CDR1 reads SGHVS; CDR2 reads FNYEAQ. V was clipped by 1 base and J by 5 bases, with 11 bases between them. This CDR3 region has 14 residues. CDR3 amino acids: CASSLDRDWTEAFF. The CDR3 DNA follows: TGTGCCAGCAGCTTAGACAGGGATTGGACTGAAGCTTTCTTT. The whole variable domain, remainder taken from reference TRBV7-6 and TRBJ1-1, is GAGVSQSPRYKVTKRGQDVALRCDPISGHVSLYWYRQALGQGPEFLTYFNYEAQQDKSGLPNDRFSAERPEGSISTLTIQRTEQRDSAMYRCASSLDRDWTEAFFGQGTRLTVV.

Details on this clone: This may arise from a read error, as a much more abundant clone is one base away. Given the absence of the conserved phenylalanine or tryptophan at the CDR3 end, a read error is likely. CDR3 amino acids: CASGGLAGVPEEQYL. CDR3 coding DNA: TGTGCCAGCGGGGGACTAGCGGGAGTTCCTGAGGAGCAGTACCTC. This rearrangement joins TRBV6-1 to TRBJ2-7; 14 bases map to TRBD2. This CDR3 spans 15 amino acids. Germline lookup yields CDR1 MNHNS and CDR2 SASEGT. Unmatched junction bases numbered 10, after V lost 8 bases and J lost 7 bases.

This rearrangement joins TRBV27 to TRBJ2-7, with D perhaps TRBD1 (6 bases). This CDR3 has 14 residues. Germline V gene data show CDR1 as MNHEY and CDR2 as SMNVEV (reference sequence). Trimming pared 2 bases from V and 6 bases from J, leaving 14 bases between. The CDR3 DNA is TGTGCCAGCAGTTTAAAAGCAACAGGGACCGAGCAGTACTTC. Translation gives CASSLKATGTEQYF.

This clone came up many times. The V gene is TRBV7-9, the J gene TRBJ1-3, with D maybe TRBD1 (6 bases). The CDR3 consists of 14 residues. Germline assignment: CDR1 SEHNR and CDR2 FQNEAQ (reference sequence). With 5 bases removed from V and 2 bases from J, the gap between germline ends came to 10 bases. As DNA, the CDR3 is TGTGCCAGCAGCCGGACAGTAACTGGAAACACCATATATTTT. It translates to CASSRTVTGNTIYF.

CDR3 in amino acids: CASSSPKGYNEQFF. The CDR3, as DNA: TGTGCCAGCAGCTCCCCAAAGGGCTACAATGAGCAGTTCTTC. V gene TRBV7-9 combines with J gene TRBJ2-1; the D is unclear. CDR1 and CDR2 (germline): SEHNR, FQNEAQ (reference sequence). Trimming removed 4 bases from V and 3 bases from J, with 10 bases in between. The CDR3 contains 14 residues. Based on the CDR3 plus reference TRBV7-9 and TRBJ2-1, the full variable domain is DTGVSQNPRHKITKRGQNVTFRCDPISEHNRLYWYRQTLGQGPEFLTYFQNEAQLEKSRLLSDRFSAERPKGSFSTLEIQRTEQGDSAMYLCASSSPKGYNEQFFGPGTRLTVL.

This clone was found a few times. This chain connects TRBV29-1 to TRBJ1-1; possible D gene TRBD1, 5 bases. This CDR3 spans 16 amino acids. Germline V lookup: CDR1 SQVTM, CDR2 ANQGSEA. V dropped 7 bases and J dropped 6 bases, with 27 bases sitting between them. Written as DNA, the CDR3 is TGCAGCGCCACGGATACAGGCATTAATCTTGGTTCTGAAGCTTTCTTT. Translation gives CSATDTGINLGSEAFF.

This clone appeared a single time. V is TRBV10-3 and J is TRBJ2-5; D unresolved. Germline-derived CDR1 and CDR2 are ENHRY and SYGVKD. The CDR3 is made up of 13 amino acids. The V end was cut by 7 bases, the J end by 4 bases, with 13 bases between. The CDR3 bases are TGTGCCATCAACAGCAGAGCAGGAGAGACCCAGTACTTC. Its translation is CAINSRAGETQYF.

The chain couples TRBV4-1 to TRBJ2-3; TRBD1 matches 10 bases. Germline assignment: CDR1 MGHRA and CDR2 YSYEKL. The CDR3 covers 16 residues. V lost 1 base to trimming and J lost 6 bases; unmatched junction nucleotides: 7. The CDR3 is CASSQAGTGVVDTQYF. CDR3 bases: TGCGCCAGCAGCCAAGCCGGGACAGGGGTCGTCGATACGCAGTATTTT.

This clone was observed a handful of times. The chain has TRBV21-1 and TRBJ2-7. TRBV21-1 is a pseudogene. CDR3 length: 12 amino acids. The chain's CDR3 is CASSKAPYEQYF. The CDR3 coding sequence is TGTGCCAGCAGCAAAGCCCCCTACGAGCAGTACTTC.

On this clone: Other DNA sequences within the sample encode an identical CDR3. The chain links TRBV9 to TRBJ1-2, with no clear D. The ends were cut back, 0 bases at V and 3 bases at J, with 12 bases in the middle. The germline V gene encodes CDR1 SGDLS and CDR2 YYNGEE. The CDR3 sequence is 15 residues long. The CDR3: CASSVGEGAHYGYTF. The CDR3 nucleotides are TGTGCCAGCAGCGTAGGGGAAGGCGCCCACTATGGCTACACCTTC.

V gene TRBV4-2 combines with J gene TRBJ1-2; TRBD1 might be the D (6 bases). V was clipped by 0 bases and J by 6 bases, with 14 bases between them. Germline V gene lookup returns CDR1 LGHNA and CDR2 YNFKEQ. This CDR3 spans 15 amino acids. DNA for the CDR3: TGTGCCAGCAGCCAAGAAACAGGGTTTCGTGATGGCTACACCTTC. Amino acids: CASSQETGFRDGYTF.

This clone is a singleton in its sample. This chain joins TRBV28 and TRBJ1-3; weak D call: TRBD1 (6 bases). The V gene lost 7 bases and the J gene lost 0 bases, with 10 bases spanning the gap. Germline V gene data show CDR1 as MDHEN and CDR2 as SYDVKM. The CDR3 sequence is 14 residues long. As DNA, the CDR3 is TGTGCCAGCACCACACAGGGCTCTGGAAACACCATATATTTT. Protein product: CASTTQGSGNTIYF.